Sequencing of this TCR beta chain was carried out in a study of blood T cells in healthy people across ages. The CDR3 length is 12 residues. From germline, CDR1 is SGHRS and CDR2 YFSETQ. Of note for this clonotype: Its antigen is unidentified. A junction end diverges from the germline sequence, so it may reflect a read error.

Study-wide findings and caveats: Observed TCR beta diversity showed a strong correlation with the percentage of naive T cells as measured by flow cytometry.

A second PCR, run for roughly 7 to 11 cycles, used a sample-barcoded 5' primer plus a J-beta primer mix. TCRdb processed the 5' RACE reads anew with MiXCR; each CDR3 protein has one entry. The sample comprises 650,000 or so distinct CDR3 sequences, more than 45% of which are singletons, and approximately 12% rests with the top ten. This chain connects TRBV5-1 to TRBJ2-3; D is unclear. The sample consisted of blood. The source is a woman over 75 in good health. The CDR3 is CASGYETDAQYF. DNA of the CDR3: TGCGCCAGCGGCTACGAAACAGATGCGCAGTATTTT.